Shown below are 22 T cell receptor beta chains from a single sample sequenced in a study of breast tumors, draining lymph nodes, adjacent tissues. Samples came from axillary lymph nodes draining the breast cancer. TCRdb re-called the multiplex PCR reads through MiXCR, storing one row per CDR3 protein. The data show around 140,000 distinct CDR3 sequences, about 33% seen once. Sequenced: axillary lymph node tissue. These receptors all come from a female donor with breast cancer. Some clones in this sample may be carry-over from other donors' samples.

This clonotype was detected many times. With a much larger clone just one base away, this may be a read error. The CDR3 end shows no conserved phenylalanine or tryptophan, and so a read error is likely. The CDR3 nucleotides are TGTGCCTGGAGTGCTCACCAAAATTCACCCCTCCACCTT. Amino acid sequence: CAWSAHQNSPLHL. The gene calls are TRBV30 and TRBJ1-6; no clear D. CDR3 length equals 13 residues. Trimming removed 1 base at V and 7 bases at J, with 8 bases between. Germline CDR1 is GTSNPN and CDR2 is SVGIG (reference sequence).

This chain links TRBV29-1 with TRBJ2-5; D is unresolved. The CDR3 has 12 amino acids. In germline, CDR1 is SQVTM, CDR2 ANQGSEA. The V end lost 6 bases, the J end lost 6 bases, and 14 bases lay between the germline ends. CDR3 sequence: CSVRALLQTQYF. For the CDR3, the DNA is TGCAGCGTACGGGCGTTGCTCCAGACCCAGTACTTC.

This clonotype was recorded many times. V is TRBV4-2 and J is TRBJ2-1; D possibly uses TRBD1 or TRBD2 (5 bases each). Per germline, CDR1 LGHNA and CDR2 YNFKEQ. The V gene lost 1 base and the J gene lost 6 bases, with 10 bases spanning the gap. There are 14 residues in the CDR3. CDR3 sequence reads: CASSQAQGVNEQFF. In nucleotides, the CDR3 is TGTGCCAGCAGCCAAGCGCAGGGAGTCAATGAGCAGTTCTTC.

To note about this clonotype: Without the conserved terminal phenylalanine or tryptophan, this CDR3 likely stems from a read error. It is unclear where the CDR3 begins or ends on the DNA, so no DNA is shown, and the CDR3 is as TCRdb lists it. The chain is built from TRBV7-2 and TRBJ1-2; the DNA was not used to check the table's D call, TRBD1. From germline, CDR1 is SGHTA and CDR2 FQGNSA. The CDR3 extends over 15 residues, inclusive of both ends. This chain's CDR3 is CASSDRQGSNYGYSL.

This clonotype has a count of ten or more. The chain links TRBV24-1 to TRBJ2-1, with 8 bases identical to TRBD2. J lost 0 bases, V lost 1 base, and 7 bases had no gene match. The CDR3 has 18 residues. Germline V lookup: CDR1 KGHDR, CDR2 SFDVKD. The CDR3 protein is CATSDFRTSLISYNEQFF. DNA for the CDR3: TGTGCCACCAGTGATTTTCGGACTAGCCTTATCTCCTACAATGAGCAGTTCTTC.

Notes on this clonotype: A read error may explain this, as a much larger clone is one base away. The rearrangement uses TRBV5-8 and TRBJ2-5; possibly TRBD2 for D (6 bases). Per germline, CDR1 SGHTS and CDR2 YDEGEE. This CDR3 is 18 amino acids long. V was shortened by 0 bases and J by 4 bases, with 22 bases between the two germline ends. CDR3 region: CASSLAPPAVIGGETQYF. The CDR3 DNA follows: TGTGCCAGCAGCTTGGCCCCACCAGCGGTCATCGGGGGAGAGACCCAGTACTTC.

The chain links TRBV28 to TRBJ1-2, with unresolved D. In germline, CDR1 is MDHEN, CDR2 SYDVKM. CDR3 size: 15 residues. V lost 2 bases and J 7 bases, leaving 17 bases between the germline ends. As DNA, the CDR3 is TGTGCCAGCAGTTTAGGTGGCCGGTCGATCGGTGGCTACACCTTC. Its protein product is CASSLGGRSIGGYTF.

Turning to this clonotype: Because the CDR3 is missing its conserved closing phenylalanine or tryptophan, this is likely a read error. It is unclear where the CDR3 begins or ends on the DNA, so no DNA is shown, and the CDR3 is as TCRdb lists it. The chain joins TRBV20-1 to TRBJ1-6. The length of the CDR3 is 11 amino acids, counting both ends. The germline gives CDR1 DFQATT, CDR2 SNEGSKA (reference sequence). The chain's CDR3 is CSARDPRTDLR.

This clonotype was observed at least ten times. The chain combines TRBV2 with TRBJ2-2, with D tentatively TRBD1 (6 bases). The V and J ends lost 6 bases and 3 bases respectively, with 14 bases between them. The CDR3 contains 15 residues. Germline V gives CDR1 SNHLY, CDR2 FYNNEI. This chain's CDR3 is CASSQRQVYTGELFF. The CDR3 bases are TGTGCCAGCAGCCAACGACAGGTTTACACCGGGGAGCTGTTTTTT.

Ten or more counts support this clonotype. J is TRBJ2-7 and V is TRBV7-9, with 7 nucleotides matching TRBD1. CDR3 length: 15 amino acids. Per germline, CDR1 SEHNR and CDR2 FQNEAQ (reference sequence). V shed 4 bases and J 3 bases; nucleotides not matched to a gene: 9. CDR3 coding DNA: TGTGCCAGCAGCTCGGACAGGAGGAATGTCTACGAGCAGTACTTC. Residues: CASSSDRRNVYEQYF.

This clonotype was found a few times. A read error may be the cause here, since a much bigger clone is one base away. The chain recombines TRBV6-1 with TRBJ1-2; D unresolved. This CDR3 contains 14 residues. Germline assignment: CDR1 MNHNS and CDR2 SASEGT. CDR3 residues: CASSQAGEVRGYTF. The CDR3 DNA reads TGTGCCAGCAGTCAAGCGGGCGAGGTCCGGGGCTACACCTTC.

This clonotype was seen ten or more times. V usage is TRBV7-2 and J usage is TRBJ2-5; TRBD2 matches 13 bases. The CDR3 totals 15 residues. Germline lookup yields CDR1 SGHTA and CDR2 FQGNSA. Losses at the gene ends were 5 bases for V and 7 bases for J; bases not matched to a gene: 7. The CDR3 DNA reads TGTGCCAGCAGCGGTCGACTAGCGGGGGGTGGGACCCAGTACTTC. Amino acids: CASSGRLAGGGTQYF. The full variable domain, with the rest looked up from reference TRBV7-2 and TRBJ2-5, is GAGVSQSPSNKVTEKGKDVELRCDPISGHTALYWYRQSLGQGLEFLIYFQGNSAPDKSGLPSDRFSAERTGGSVSTLTIQRTQQEDSAVYLCASSGRLAGGGTQYFGPGTRLLVL.

This clonotype was observed many times. The chain recombines TRBV12-3 or TRBV12-4 with TRBJ1-1; 8 bases fit TRBD1. The CDR3 spans 14 residues. V was pared by 3 bases and J by 4 bases, with 4 bases of the junction left unmatched. CDR3 DNA sequence: TGTGCCAGCAGTTTCCAGGGGGCAGGCACTGAAGCTTTCTTT. Protein product: CASSFQGAGTEAFF.

V usage is TRBV5-8 and J usage is TRBJ2-7, with D tentatively TRBD1 (6 bases). CDR3 length equals 15 residues. V gave up 4 bases and J gave up 5 bases, with 19 bases separating them. Germline V gives CDR1 SGHTS, CDR2 YDEGEE. The CDR3 nucleotides read TGTGCCAGCAGCCTGATAGGACAGCTCACCCACGAGCAGTACGTC. It is translated as CASSLIGQLTHEQYV.

This clonotype appeared once. J is TRBJ1-3 and V is TRBV2, with 8 positions matching TRBD1. Trimming removed 6 bases from V and 1 base from J; junction bases left unmatched: 2. The V gene's germline CDR1 is SNHLY and CDR2 FYNNEI. This CDR3 has 14 amino acids. The CDR3 DNA reads TGTGCCAGCAGCGGGACAGGTTCTGGAAACACCATATATTTT. Encoded protein: CASSGTGSGNTIYF.

This clonotype was recorded at least ten times. This chain uses TRBV10-2 with TRBJ2-5; D is unresolved. There are 14 residues in the CDR3. CDR1 and CDR2 (germline): WSHSY, SAAADI. Trimming left V 2 bases short and J 5 bases short, with 12 bases between. CDR3 residues: CASSEGPPRETQYF. CDR3 coding DNA: TGCGCCAGCAGTGAGGGCCCGCCTAGGGAGACCCAGTACTTC.

The sample holds many counts of this clonotype. This chain joins TRBV19 and TRBJ1-5, with TRBD1 as a possible D gene (6 bases). The germline CDR1 and CDR2 sequences are LNHDA and SQIVND (reference sequence). The CDR3 is 12 amino acids. The V gene lost 10 bases and the J gene lost 2 bases, with 9 bases spanning the gap. Here the CDR3 DNA reads TGTGCCACCTCAGGGGGCAATCAGCCCCAGCATTTT. It yields the protein CATSGGNQPQHF. Together with reference TRBV19 and TRBJ1-5, the CDR3 gives the full variable domain: DGGITQSPKYLFRKEGQNVTLSCEQNLNHDAMYWYRQDPGQGLRLIYYSQIVNDFQKGDIAEGYSVSREKKESFPLTVTSAQKNPTAFYLCATSGGNQPQHFGDGTRLSIL.

The chain recombines TRBV19 with TRBJ1-2; 8 bases are shared with TRBD1. Germline V gene lookup returns CDR1 LNHDA and CDR2 SQIVND (reference sequence). V lost 3 bases, J lost 8 bases, and 5 bases stayed unmatched. CDR3 length: 13 residues. DNA for the CDR3: TGTGCCAGTAGTATCTTACAGGGGGACGGCTACACCTTC. It specifies CASSILQGDGYTF. Drawing the rest from reference TRBV19 and TRBJ1-2, the complete variable domain is DGGITQSPKYLFRKEGQNVTLSCEQNLNHDAMYWYRQDPGQGLRLIYYSQIVNDFQKGDIAEGYSVSREKKESFPLTVTSAQKNPTAFYLCASSILQGDGYTFGSGTRLTVV.

This clonotype was recorded at least ten times. V gene TRBV5-4 combines with J gene TRBJ2-2; TRBD2 is a possible D gene (6 bases). This CDR3 contains 17 residues. CDR1 is SGHNT, CDR2 YYREEE, per germline (reference sequence). The ends were cut back, 2 bases at V and 5 bases at J, with 19 bases in the middle. The chain's CDR3 is CASSFTQRAKSTGELFF. CDR3 coding DNA: TGTGCCAGCAGCTTCACTCAGCGGGCGAAATCGACCGGGGAGCTGTTTTTT.

At least ten counts were recorded for this clonotype. The V call is TRBV4-1, the J call TRBJ2-2; D is unresolved. The CDR3 contains 15 residues. The ends were cut back, 4 bases at V and 3 bases at J, with 12 bases in the middle. CDR1 is MGHRA and CDR2 is YSYEKL in the germline V gene. The CDR3 here is CASSPGPGDTGELFF. The CDR3, as DNA: TGCGCCAGCAGCCCAGGACCTGGGGACACCGGGGAGCTGTTTTTT.

The CDR3 DNA sequence: TGTGCCAGCAGCTTCCAACCACTGGGACAGGGTGAAAAACTGTTTTTT. Translated, it gives CASSFQPLGQGEKLFF. The gene calls are TRBV12-3 or TRBV12-4 and TRBJ1-4; 9 positions agree with TRBD1. CDR3 length: 16 residues. With 6 bases clipped from V and 7 bases from J, the junction kept 12 bases outside the gene matches.

The chain employs TRBV19 and TRBJ2-1; D is undetermined. The CDR3 spans 15 residues. V was trimmed by 2 bases and J by 9 bases, leaving 17 bases between them. Germline assignment: CDR1 LNHDA and CDR2 SQIVND (reference sequence). CDR3 bases: TGTGCCAGTAGTATATCGGTTAGAAGAGCGACTGAGCAGTTCTTC. Amino acid sequence: CASSISVRRATEQFF.